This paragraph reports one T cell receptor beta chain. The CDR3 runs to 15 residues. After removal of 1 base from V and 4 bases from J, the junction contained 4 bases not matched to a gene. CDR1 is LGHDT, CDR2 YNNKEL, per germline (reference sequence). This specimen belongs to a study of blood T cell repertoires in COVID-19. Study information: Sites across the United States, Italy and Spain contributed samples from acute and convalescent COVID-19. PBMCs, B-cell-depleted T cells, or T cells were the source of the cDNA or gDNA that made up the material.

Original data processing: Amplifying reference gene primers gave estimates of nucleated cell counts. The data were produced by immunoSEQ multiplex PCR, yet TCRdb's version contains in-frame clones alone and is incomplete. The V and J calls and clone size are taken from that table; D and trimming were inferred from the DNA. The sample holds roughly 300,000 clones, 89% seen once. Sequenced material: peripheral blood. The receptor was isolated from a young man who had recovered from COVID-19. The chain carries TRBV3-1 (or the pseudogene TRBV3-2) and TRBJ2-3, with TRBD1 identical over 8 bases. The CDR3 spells CASSQGGQGPDTQYF. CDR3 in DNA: TGTGCCAGCAGCCAAGGCGGACAGGGCCCAGATACGCAGTATTTT.